This T cell receptor beta chain was identified during a study of T cells in Graves' hyperthyroidism and ophthalmopathy (dated by TCRdb to between 2017 and 2020). Some background on the complete study: Peripheral blood was sampled at the time of initial diagnosis, prior to any treatment. Once sampling was done, hyperthyroidism patients were given methimazole at a starting dose of 30 mg daily, whereas ophthalmopathy patients were given high-dose intravenous methylprednisolone. A discovery cohort of around 100 patients, about 40 with Graves' ophthalmopathy and more than 55 with stable Graves' hyperthyroidism, was used to find distinguishing TCR V-J signatures. The roughly 90 discovery patients were divided at random into training and test sets in a 7:3 ratio. Prospective prediction of ophthalmopathy was tested in an independent validation cohort consisting of fewer than 20 hyperthyroidism patients and some 15 patients who later progressed to ophthalmopathy. Thyroid tissue and blood T-cell repertoires from roughly six Graves' hyperthyroidism patients were also compared in the study. According to the paper, TCR Vbeta CDR3 sequencing was carried out on over 130 peripheral blood samples, which came from approximately 41 ophthalmopathy, approximately 72 hyperthyroidism and about 17 progressor patients. Summary of the overall study and its limitations: Ophthalmopathy was separated from stable hyperthyroidism by a 13 V-J signature model, with around 88% sensitivity and around 81% specificity obtained in cross-validation and 80%/75% obtained in testing. Sample size was not statistically predetermined, and blinding of investigators to group allocation was not performed. Most expanded thyroid clonotypes (frequency above 0.001) were also detected in blood, a finding suggesting that blood repertoires may reflect thyroid immune responses. During validation, the model predicted progression to ophthalmopathy a median of about 6.3 months ahead of onset, with approximately 71% sensitivity and about 72% specificity.

The TCR beta CDR3 regions were amplified from the RNA transcripts. For the first round of RT-PCR on the TCR CDR3, the HTBI primer set was used together with the Qiagen OneStep RT-PCR kit. A second multiplex PCR round built the libraries, followed by size selection and purification. Libraries were sequenced paired-end with 100 bp reads on an Illumina HiSeq2000. Per the authors' processing: SOAPnuke was used to process the raw data, removing reads that contained adapters or uncalled bases, had a mean Phred below 15, or lacked an exact match to the constant primer or identifier. COPE v1.2.5 was used to merge high-quality paired reads, and clonotypes were defined as unique nucleotide sequences. MiTCR v1.1 was used to align the clonotypes against IMGT TRBV, TRBD and TRBJ reference segments. Only V-J combinations with frequency above 0.0001, covering 99% to 99.2% of repertoires, were analysed. The TCS score was defined as the ratio of F50 (clonal expansion) to E x V (chaos), calculated using BLOSUM62-based TCRdist between CDR3 peptides within each V-J. Welch's t-statistics and random forest reduced approximately 520 V-J features to 13, which were used in a naive Bayes classifier (R e1071). In-frame beta chains were kept once TCRdb had trimmed the public reads at Q25 with fastp and called clones with MiXCR. Each entry merges the rows of one CDR3 protein and shows their most common DNA and genes. In this record, the V and J calls reflect TCRdb's handling and not the investigators' own analysis. The sample has approximately 370,000 distinct CDR3 sequences on record, 17% of them singletons. The ten largest clonotypes hold around a third of the sample.

This clonotype has more than one count but fewer than ten. There is no known antigen for this receptor. Base-call qualities are not available, and no considerably larger clone is one nucleotide away. Hyperthyroidism patients were aged 18 to 65 years and newly diagnosed, with disease duration of less than 2 months. Exclusion was applied to patients with uncontrolled infections, other autoimmune diseases, pregnancy or lactation. Clinical symptoms, serum thyroxine and TRAb, thyroid ultrasound, and orbital computed tomography formed the basis for the diagnoses. Blood from progressor patients was drawn when they were first diagnosed with hyperthyroidism, before any ophthalmopathy symptoms appeared. PBMCs were separated from roughly 10 ml of fresh peripheral blood using Ficoll-Paque density gradient centrifugation. Progressor patients were defined as those initially diagnosed with Graves' hyperthyroidism in whom ophthalmopathy developed during follow-up. Total RNA was extracted using Trizol reagent, and RNA quality was assessed on an Agilent 2100 Bioanalyzer.

V has 5 bases trimmed and J has 2 bases trimmed; junction bases matching no gene number 7. The CDR3, from cysteine to phenylalanine, totals 17 residues. Only the CDR3 portion is preserved as DNA: 51 bases, with reading frame beginning at the first base. Looking up the germline V gene yields CDR1 MNHNS and CDR2 SASEGT. The receptor comes from a woman under 40 with Graves' hyperthyroidism that later progressed to Graves' ophthalmopathy. The sample comprised blood. The rearrangement joined TRBV6-1 to TRBJ2-3; the central 13 bases match TRBD2. The CDR3 region reads CASSPSTSGGATDTQYF. The DNA reads TGTGCCAGCAGTCCCTCTACTAGCGGGGGGGCCACAGATACGCAGTATTTT.